The 11 T cell receptor beta chains below were found in one sample sequenced in a study of OX40 agonist ivuxolimab in advanced cancers. Profiled with immunoSEQ multiplex PCR; TCRdb holds only in-frame clones, not every one. The data show more than 95,000 clones, roughly 90% seen once. The material was CD4+ or CD8+ T cells sorted from blood, obtained in a trial of the OX40 agonist ivuxolimab. All receptors derive from an adult with an advanced solid tumor such as melanoma, head and neck, liver or kidney cancer.

This sequence joins TRBV5-6 and TRBJ2-4; no firm D call. This CDR3 region has 15 residues. Germline V CDR1 and CDR2: SGHDT, YYEEEE. Trimming pared 3 bases from V and 6 bases from J, leaving 16 bases between. The CDR3 reads CASSYTGPLGNIQYF. The CDR3 bases are TGTGCCAGCAGCTATACCGGGCCTCTCGGAAACATTCAGTACTTC.

The V and J genes are TRBV7-2 and TRBJ1-1, with TRBD1 identical over 8 bases. This CDR3 contains 15 residues. The V segment lost 8 bases and the J segment 4 bases; nucleotides outside the gene matches: 12. Germline loops: CDR1 SGHTA, CDR2 FQGNSA. The CDR3 here is CASLARDRGRTEAFF. In DNA form, the CDR3 reads TGTGCCAGCCTAGCGCGAGACAGGGGTCGCACTGAAGCTTTCTTT.

The gene calls are TRBV7-9 and TRBJ2-3; tentatively, D is TRBD1 (6 bases). The CDR3 totals 16 residues. V was trimmed by 0 bases and J by 1 base, leaving 11 bases between them. Germline V gene data show CDR1 as SEHNR and CDR2 as FQNEAQ (reference sequence). The CDR3 nucleotides are TGTGCCAGCAGCTTAGCGGGAGACAGGCGCACAGATACGCAGTATTTT. Its protein product is CASSLAGDRRTDTQYF. The full variable domain, its missing parts supplied by reference TRBV7-9 and TRBJ2-3, is DTGVSQNPRHKITKRGQNVTFRCDPISEHNRLYWYRQTLGQGPEFLTYFQNEAQLEKSRLLSDRFSAERPKGSFSTLEIQRTEQGDSAMYLCASSLAGDRRTDTQYFGPGTRLTVL.

The genes are TRBV7-6 and TRBJ2-3, with D possibly matching TRBD2 (5 bases). CDR1 is SGHVS, CDR2 FNYEAQ, per germline. Trimming cost V 3 bases and J 5 bases, with 12 bases left between them. CDR3 size: 14 residues. CDR3 DNA: TGTGCCAGCAGCTTTGGGCGCGCGGGAGATACGCAGTATTTT. Translated: CASSFGRAGDTQYF. Complete variable domain (other parts from reference TRBV7-6 and TRBJ2-3): GAGVSQSPRYKVTKRGQDVALRCDPISGHVSLYWYRQALGQGPEFLTYFNYEAQQDKSGLPNDRFSAERPEGSISTLTIQRTEQRDSAMYRCASSFGRAGDTQYFGPGTRLTVL.

This sequence joins TRBV9 and TRBJ2-1; possibly TRBD2 for D (6 bases). Germline V gene data show CDR1 as SGDLS and CDR2 as YYNGEE. Trimming took 5 bases from V and 2 from J, leaving 14 bases between them. The length of the CDR3 is 15 residues. CDR3 DNA: TGTGCCAGCAGTTCGGAGGGAGGTCCCTACAATGAGCAGTTCTTC. Encoded protein: CASSSEGGPYNEQFF. Filled out from reference TRBV9 and TRBJ2-1, the complete variable domain reads DSGVTQTPKHLITATGQRVTLRCSPRSGDLSVYWYQQSLDQGLQFLIQYYNGEERAKGNILERFSAQQFPDLHSELNLSSLELGDSALYFCASSSEGGPYNEQFFGPGTRLTVL.

The rearrangement uses TRBV6-5 and TRBJ2-1; 8 bases line up with TRBD1. Germline trimming cut 6 bases from V and 2 bases from J; bases unmatched to any gene: 6. Germline V lookup: CDR1 MNHEY, CDR2 SVGAGI. This CDR3 contains 15 residues. CDR3 DNA: TGTGCCAGCAGGAGGGACAGGAGTCCCTACAATGAGCAGTTCTTC. This encodes CASRRDRSPYNEQFF.

J is TRBJ2-5 and V is TRBV6-1; tentative D call: TRBD1 (7 bases). V was shortened by 7 bases and J by 3 bases, with 12 bases between the two germline ends. This CDR3 has 13 residues. Germline lookup yields CDR1 MNHNS and CDR2 SASEGT. Here the CDR3 DNA reads TGTGCCAGCATGGGCAGGGGGGAAGAGACCCAGTACTTC. It encodes CASMGRGEETQYF.

J is TRBJ1-3 and V is TRBV11-2; maybe TRBD1 (6 bases). This CDR3 region has 15 residues. V lost 2 bases, J lost 1 base, and 9 bases lay in between. Germline loops: CDR1 SGHAT, CDR2 FQNNGV. The CDR3 region is CASSLRTESGNTIYF. The CDR3 DNA follows: TGTGCCAGCAGCTTAAGGACAGAATCTGGAAACACCATATATTTT.

In its sample, this clone was seen a few times. The chain is built from TRBV29-1 and TRBJ2-3; TRBD1 is a possible D gene (6 bases). Looked up from germline, CDR1 is SQVTM and CDR2 is ANQGSEA. The CDR3 sequence is 14 residues long. V dropped 3 bases and J dropped 3 bases, with 13 bases sitting between them. The CDR3 DNA reads TGCAGCGTTGAGATTCACAGGGATACAGATACGCAGTATTTT. It yields the protein CSVEIHRDTDTQYF.

V gene TRBV29-1 combines with J gene TRBJ2-1; D tentatively reads TRBD1 or TRBD2 (5 bases each). The CDR3 is 13 amino acids. The V end lost 2 bases, the J end lost 3 bases, and 8 bases lay between the germline ends. Per the germline V gene, CDR1 is SQVTM and CDR2 is ANQGSEA. The CDR3, as DNA: TGCAGCGTTGAACCGGGGCACTACAATGAGCAGTTCTTC. This gives the protein CSVEPGHYNEQFF.

V and J are TRBV5-5 and TRBJ2-1; the D is unclear. Trimming cost V 4 bases and J 11 bases, with 13 bases left between them. The CDR3 length is 12 residues. Germline CDR1 SGHKS, CDR2 YYEKEE (reference sequence). The DNA of the CDR3 is TGTGCCAGCAGCATCGTAGATGATAAGCAGTTCTTC. This translates into CASSIVDDKQFF. Supplemented by reference TRBV5-5 and TRBJ2-1, the full variable domain reads DAGVTQSPTHLIKTRGQQVTLRCSPISGHKSVSWYQQVLGQGPQFIFQYYEKEERGRGNFPDRFSARQFPNYSSELNVNALLLGDSALYLCASSIVDDKQFFGPGTRLTVL.